In this sample, the clone carrying this TCR beta chain turned up a few times. This specimen comes from a study of T-cell memory formation after mild COVID-19. Overall study: There were largely donor-specific TCR clusters.

Per germline, CDR1 LGHNA and CDR2 YNFKEQ. CDR3 length: 14 residues. The V end lost 1 base, the J end lost 6 bases, and 9 bases lay between the germline ends. Each CDR3 protein gets one entry after TCRdb re-called the 5' RACE reads with MiXCR. The data hold 540,000 or so distinct CDR3 sequences, with roughly 21% observed a single time. V is TRBV4-2 and J is TRBJ2-2; D call uncertain. The sample consisted of PBMCs or a T cell subset sorted from them (not recorded which). The origin of this receptor is an adult woman who had mild COVID-19 (a few samples of this study predate the infection). Cell type and time point are not known. CDR3 region: CASSQGTTPGELFF. DNA of the CDR3: TGTGCCAGCAGCCAAGGGACCACCCCCGGGGAGCTGTTTTTT.